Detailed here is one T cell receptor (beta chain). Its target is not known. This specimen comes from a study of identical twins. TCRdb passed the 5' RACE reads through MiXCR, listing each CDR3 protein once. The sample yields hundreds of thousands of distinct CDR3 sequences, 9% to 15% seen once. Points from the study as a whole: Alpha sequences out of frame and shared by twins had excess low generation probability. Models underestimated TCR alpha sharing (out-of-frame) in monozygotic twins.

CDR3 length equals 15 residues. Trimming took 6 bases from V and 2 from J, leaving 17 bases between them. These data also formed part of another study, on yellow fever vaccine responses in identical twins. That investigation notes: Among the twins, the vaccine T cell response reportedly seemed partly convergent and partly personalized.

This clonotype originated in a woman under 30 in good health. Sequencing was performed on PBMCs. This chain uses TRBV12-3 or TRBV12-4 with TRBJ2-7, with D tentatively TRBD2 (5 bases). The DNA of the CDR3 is TGTGCCAGCAGCTCCCCGTACGACGGGGCCTACGAGCAGTACTTC. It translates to CASSSPYDGAYEQYF.